This T cell receptor (beta chain) came from a study of cytomegalovirus exposure and HLA in healthy donors. This CDR3 spans 13 amino acids. Germline loops: CDR1 GTSNPN, CDR2 SVGIG (reference sequence). This PCR relied on a set of 60 Vbeta primers and 13 Jbeta primers. TCRdb keeps only in-frame clones here, not all; method: immunoSEQ multiplex PCR. The sample has roughly 100,000 clones; around 75% are singletons. Of note for this clone: Its antigen is not identified.

Broader study findings: Researchers catalogued 164 TCR beta chains as cytomegalovirus-associated. Analyses of presence and absence presupposed an approximately uniform sequencing depth across donors.

Material: PBMCs. The source of this sequence is a man between 40 and 49 years old in good health and CMV-seronegative. V gene TRBV30 combines with J gene TRBJ2-7, with D possibly TRBD1 on 6 matching bases. CDR3 sequence: CALTGTRNYEQYF. The CDR3 DNA sequence: TGTGCTTTAACCGGGACACGGAATTACGAGCAGTACTTC.